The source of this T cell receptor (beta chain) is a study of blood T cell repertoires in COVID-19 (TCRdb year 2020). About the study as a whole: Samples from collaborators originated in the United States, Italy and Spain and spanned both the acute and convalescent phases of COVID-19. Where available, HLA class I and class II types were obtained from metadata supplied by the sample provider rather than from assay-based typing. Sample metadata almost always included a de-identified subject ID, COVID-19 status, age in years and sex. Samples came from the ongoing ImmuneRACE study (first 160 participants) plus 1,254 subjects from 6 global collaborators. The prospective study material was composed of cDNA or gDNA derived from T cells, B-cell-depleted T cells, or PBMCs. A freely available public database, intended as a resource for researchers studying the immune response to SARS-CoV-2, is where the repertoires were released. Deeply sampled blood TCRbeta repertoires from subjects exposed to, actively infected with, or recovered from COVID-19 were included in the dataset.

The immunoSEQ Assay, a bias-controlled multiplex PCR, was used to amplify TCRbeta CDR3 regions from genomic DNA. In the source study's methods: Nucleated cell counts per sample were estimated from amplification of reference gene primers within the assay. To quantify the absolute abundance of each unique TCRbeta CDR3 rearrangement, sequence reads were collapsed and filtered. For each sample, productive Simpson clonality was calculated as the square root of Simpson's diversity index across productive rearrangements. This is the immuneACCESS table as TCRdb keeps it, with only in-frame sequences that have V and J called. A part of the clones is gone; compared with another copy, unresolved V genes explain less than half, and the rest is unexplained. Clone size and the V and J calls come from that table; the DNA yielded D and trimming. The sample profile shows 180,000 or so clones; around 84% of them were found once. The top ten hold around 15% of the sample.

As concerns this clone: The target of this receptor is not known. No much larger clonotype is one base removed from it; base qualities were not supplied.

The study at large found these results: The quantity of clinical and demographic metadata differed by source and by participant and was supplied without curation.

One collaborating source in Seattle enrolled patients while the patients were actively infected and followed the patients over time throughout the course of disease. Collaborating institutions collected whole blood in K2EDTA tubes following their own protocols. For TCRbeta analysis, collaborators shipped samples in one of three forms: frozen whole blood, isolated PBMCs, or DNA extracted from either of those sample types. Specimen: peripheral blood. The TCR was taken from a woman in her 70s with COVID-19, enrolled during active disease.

The CDR3 region has the sequence CASSSRRTGGDTEAFF. The DNA is as follows: TGTGCCAGCAGCTCGAGGAGGACAGGGGGGGACACTGAAGCTTTCTTT. The chain was built from TRBV11-3 and TRBJ1-1; 10 central bases correspond to TRBD1. Compared with germline, V lacks 4 bases and J lacks 3 bases; bases without a gene match: 8. Reading the germline V gene gives CDR1 SGHNT and CDR2 YENEEA. The CDR3 sequence holds 16 residues, the cysteine and phenylalanine included. The CDR3 DNA has 48 bases and is translated from base 1.